This T cell receptor (beta chain) was retrieved from a study of OX40 agonist ivuxolimab in advanced cancers. The cohort excluded patients with autoimmune disease history or systemic immunosuppression. Using immunoSEQ multiplex PCR, the repertoire was profiled, and TCRdb retains in-frame clones only, with some absent. The sample includes roughly 89,000 clones, around 80% of them seen just once. This CDR3 contains 13 residues. The germline gives CDR1 SEHNR, CDR2 FQNEAQ (reference sequence). Trimming removed 1 base from V and 4 bases from J, with 7 bases in between. This specimen was CD4+ or CD8+ T cells sorted from blood, taken in a trial of the OX40 agonist ivuxolimab. The source of this sequence is an adult with an advanced solid tumor such as melanoma, head and neck, liver or kidney cancer. The J gene is TRBJ1-1, the V gene TRBV7-9; a possible D gene is TRBD1 (6 bases). CDR3 nucleotides: TGTGCCAGCAGCTTAGGGGGGGCCACTGAAGCTTTCTTT. This translates into CASSLGGATEAFF. Full variable domain (remainder filled in from reference TRBV7-9 and TRBJ1-1): DTGVSQNPRHKITKRGQNVTFRCDPISEHNRLYWYRQTLGQGPEFLTYFQNEAQLEKSRLLSDRFSAERPKGSFSTLEIQRTEQGDSAMYLCASSLGGATEAFFGQGTRLTVV.